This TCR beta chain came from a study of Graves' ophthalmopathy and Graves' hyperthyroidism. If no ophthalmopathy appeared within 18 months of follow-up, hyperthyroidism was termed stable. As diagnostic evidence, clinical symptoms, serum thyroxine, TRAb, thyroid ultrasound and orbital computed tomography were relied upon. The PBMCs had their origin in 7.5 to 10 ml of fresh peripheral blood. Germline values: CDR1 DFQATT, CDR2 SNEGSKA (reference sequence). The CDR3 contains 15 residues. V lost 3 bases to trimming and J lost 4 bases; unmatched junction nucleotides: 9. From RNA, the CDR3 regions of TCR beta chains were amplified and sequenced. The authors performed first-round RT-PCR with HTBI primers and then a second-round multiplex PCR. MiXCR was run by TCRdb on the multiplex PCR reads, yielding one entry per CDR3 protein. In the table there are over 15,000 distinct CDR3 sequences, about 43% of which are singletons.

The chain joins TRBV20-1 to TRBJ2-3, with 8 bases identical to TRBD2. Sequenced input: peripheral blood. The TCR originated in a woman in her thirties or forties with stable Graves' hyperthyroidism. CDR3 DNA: TGCAGTGCTAGCCGCAGCGGGAGTATGTCAGATACGCAGTATTTT. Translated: CSASRSGSMSDTQYF.